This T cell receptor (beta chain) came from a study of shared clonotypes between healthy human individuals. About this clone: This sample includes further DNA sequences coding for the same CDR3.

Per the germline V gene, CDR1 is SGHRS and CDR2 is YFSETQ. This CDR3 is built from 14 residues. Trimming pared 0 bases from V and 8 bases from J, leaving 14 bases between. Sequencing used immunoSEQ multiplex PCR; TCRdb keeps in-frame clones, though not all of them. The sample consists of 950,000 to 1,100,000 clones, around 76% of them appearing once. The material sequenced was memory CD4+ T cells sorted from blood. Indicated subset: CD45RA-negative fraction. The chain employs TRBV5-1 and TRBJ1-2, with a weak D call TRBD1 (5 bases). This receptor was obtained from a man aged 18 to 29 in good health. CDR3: CASSLGGAGYGYTF. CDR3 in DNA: TGCGCCAGCAGCTTGGGGGGCGCGGGATACGGCTACACCTTC.